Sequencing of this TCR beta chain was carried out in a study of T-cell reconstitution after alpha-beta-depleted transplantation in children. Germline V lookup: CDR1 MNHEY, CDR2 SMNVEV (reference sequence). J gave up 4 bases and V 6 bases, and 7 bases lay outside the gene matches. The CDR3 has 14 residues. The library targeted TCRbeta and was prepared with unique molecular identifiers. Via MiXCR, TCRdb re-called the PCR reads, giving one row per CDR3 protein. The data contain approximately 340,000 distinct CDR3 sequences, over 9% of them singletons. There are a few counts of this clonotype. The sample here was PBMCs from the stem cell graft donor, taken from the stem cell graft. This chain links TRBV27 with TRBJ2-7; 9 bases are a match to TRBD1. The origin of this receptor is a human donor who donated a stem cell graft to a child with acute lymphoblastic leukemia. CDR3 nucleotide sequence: TGTGCCAGCAGCCCTCTGACAGGGGGATACGAGCAGTACTTC. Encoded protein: CASSPLTGGYEQYF.